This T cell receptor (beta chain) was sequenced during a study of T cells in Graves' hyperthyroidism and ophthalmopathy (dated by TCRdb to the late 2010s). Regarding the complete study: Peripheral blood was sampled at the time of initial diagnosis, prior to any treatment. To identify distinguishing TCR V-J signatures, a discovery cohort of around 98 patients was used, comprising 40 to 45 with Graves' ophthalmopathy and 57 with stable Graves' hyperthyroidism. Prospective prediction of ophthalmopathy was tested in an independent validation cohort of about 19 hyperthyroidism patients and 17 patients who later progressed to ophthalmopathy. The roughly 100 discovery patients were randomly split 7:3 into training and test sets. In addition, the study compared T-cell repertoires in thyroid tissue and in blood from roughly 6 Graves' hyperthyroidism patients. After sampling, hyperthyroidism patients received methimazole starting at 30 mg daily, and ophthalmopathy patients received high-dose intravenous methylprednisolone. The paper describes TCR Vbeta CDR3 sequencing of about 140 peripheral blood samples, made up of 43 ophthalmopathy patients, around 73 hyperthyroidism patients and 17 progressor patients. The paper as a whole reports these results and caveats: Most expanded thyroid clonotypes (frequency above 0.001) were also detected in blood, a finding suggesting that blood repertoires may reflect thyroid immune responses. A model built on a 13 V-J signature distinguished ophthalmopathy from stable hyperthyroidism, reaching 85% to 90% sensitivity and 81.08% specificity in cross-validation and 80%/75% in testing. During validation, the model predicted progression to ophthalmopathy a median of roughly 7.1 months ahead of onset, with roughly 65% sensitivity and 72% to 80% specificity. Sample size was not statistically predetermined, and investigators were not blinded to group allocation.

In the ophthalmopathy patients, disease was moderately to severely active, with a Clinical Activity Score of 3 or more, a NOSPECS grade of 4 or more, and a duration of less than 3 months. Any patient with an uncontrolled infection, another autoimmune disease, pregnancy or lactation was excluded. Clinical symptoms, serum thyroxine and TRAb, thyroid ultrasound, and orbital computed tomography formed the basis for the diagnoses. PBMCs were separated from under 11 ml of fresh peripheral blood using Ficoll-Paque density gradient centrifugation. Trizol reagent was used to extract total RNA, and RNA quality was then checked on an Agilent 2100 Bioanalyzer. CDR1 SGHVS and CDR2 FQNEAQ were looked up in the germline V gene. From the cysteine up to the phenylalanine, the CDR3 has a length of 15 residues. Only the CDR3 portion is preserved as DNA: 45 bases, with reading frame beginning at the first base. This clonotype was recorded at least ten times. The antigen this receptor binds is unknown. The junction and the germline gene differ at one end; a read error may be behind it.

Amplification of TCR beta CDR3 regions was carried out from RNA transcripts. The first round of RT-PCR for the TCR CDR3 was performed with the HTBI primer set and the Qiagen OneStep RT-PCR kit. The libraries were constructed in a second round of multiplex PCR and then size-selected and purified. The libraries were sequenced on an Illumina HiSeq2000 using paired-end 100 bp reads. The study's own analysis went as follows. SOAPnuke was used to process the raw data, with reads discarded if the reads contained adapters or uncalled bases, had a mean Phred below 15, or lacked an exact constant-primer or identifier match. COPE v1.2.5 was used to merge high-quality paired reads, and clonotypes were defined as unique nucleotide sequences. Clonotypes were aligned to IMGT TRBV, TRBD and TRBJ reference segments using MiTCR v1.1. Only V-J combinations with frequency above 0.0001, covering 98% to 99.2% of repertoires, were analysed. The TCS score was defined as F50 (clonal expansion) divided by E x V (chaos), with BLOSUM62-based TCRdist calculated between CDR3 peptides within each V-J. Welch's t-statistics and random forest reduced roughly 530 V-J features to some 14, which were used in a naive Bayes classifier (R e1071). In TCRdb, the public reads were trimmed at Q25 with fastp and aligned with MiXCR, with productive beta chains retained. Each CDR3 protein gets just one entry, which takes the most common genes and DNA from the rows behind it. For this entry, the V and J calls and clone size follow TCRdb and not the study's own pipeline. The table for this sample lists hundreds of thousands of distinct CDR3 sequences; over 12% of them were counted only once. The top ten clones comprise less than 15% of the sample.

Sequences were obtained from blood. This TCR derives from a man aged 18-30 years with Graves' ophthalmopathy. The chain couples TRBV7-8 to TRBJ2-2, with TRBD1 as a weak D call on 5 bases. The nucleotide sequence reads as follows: TGTGCCAGCAGCGCCAGGGCACTAAACACCGGAGAGCTGTTTTTT. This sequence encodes CASSARALNTGELFF.